This T cell receptor beta chain was profiled in a study of post-analysis software for immune sequencing data. Study-level points and caveats: In patients, TRBV5-6, TRBV5-1 and TRBV20-1 belonged to five TRBV segments found more frequently than in controls.

Comment on this clonotype: What it recognizes is unknown.

V trimming: 6 bases; J trimming: 4 bases; junction bases outside the gene matches: 5. Looked up from germline, CDR1 is MDHEN and CDR2 is SYDVKM. The CDR3 covers 14 residues. cDNA libraries of TCR beta carried unique molecular identifiers. One entry per CDR3 protein, called by TCRdb with MiXCR from the PCR reads. The sample carries hundreds of thousands of distinct CDR3 sequences, less than 35% recorded once. This rearrangement joins TRBV28 to TRBJ2-3, with TRBD1 matching 9 bases. The sequenced sample was blood. The receptor was isolated from a girl aged 5 to 17 with multiple sclerosis. In DNA, the CDR3 is TGTGCCAGCAGGGGGACAGGGTTCCCAGATACGCAGTATTTT. Translation: CASRGTGFPDTQYF.